This entry is about one T cell receptor (beta chain). The antigen is not known. The PCR contained 60 Vbeta and 13 Jbeta primers. Here immunoSEQ multiplex PCR was the method, and the copy in TCRdb shows in-frame clones only, minus some. The sample lists 150,000 to 200,000 clones; roughly 80% were seen once. This entry belongs to a study of cytomegalovirus exposure and HLA in healthy donors. Points from the study as a whole: Cytomegalovirus association was assigned to more than 150 TCR beta chains. For most subjects, TCR beta sequences were reported to predict HLA-A and HLA-B alleles with accuracy. Reported results showed that the classifier diagnosed cytomegalovirus status with high specificity and sensitivity.

V lost 3 bases, J lost 9 bases, and 5 bases stayed unmatched. Germline V gives CDR1 SGHRS, CDR2 YFSETQ. The CDR3 has 13 residues. Sequencing was done on a sample of PBMCs. The chain couples TRBV5-1 to TRBJ2-2; 7 positions match TRBD2. The receptor's source is a woman between 25 and 40 years old in good health and CMV-seronegative. CDR3 loop: CASSWGGAWELFF. DNA for the CDR3: TGCGCCAGCAGCTGGGGAGGGGCCTGGGAGCTGTTTTTT. Full variable domain (missing parts from reference TRBV5-1 and TRBJ2-2): KAGVTQTPRYLIKTRGQQVTLSCSPISGHRSVSWYQQTPGQGLQFLFEYFSETQRNKGNFPGRFSGRQFSNSRSEMNVSTLELGDSALYLCASSWGGAWELFFGEGSRLTVL.